Here is one TCR beta chain with its context. Its antigen remains unknown. The data derive from a study of vaccination and CD4 T cells after COVID-19. The CDR3 is 13 residues long. Germline V CDR1 and CDR2: SGHAT, FQNNGV. V was trimmed by 5 bases and J by 5 bases, leaving 12 bases between them. Documented time point: late sampling 161 to 241 days after vaccination in a few convalescent patients. The treatment here: roughly 10-day PBMC culture with coronavirus spike peptide pools or control peptides (ViraFEST assay). The Oncomine TCR Beta short-read assay generated sequence data from the DNA of cultured CD4+ T cells. TCRdb fed the PCR reads into MiXCR, producing one record per CDR3 protein. The sample has 20,000 to 25,000 distinct CDR3 sequences; roughly 46% are singletons.

This clonotype was sampled from a human donor who had recovered from COVID-19. Source: CD4+ T cells from blood, cultured in vitro, taken about 7 months after SARS-CoV-2 vaccination. The J gene is TRBJ2-5, the V gene TRBV11-2; D perhaps matches TRBD2 (5 bases). DNA for the CDR3: TGTGCCAGCAGCATTAGCGTGCGTGAGACCCAGTACTTC. It is translated as CASSISVRETQYF. Complete variable domain (other parts from reference TRBV11-2 and TRBJ2-5): EAGVAQSPRYKIIEKRQSVAFWCNPISGHATLYWYQQILGQGPKLLIQFQNNGVVDDSQLPKDRFSAERLKGVDSTLKIQPAKLEDSAVYLCASSISVRETQYFGPGTRLLVL.